This TCR beta chain was profiled in a study of cytomegalovirus exposure and HLA in healthy donors. General study points: V- and J-gene trimming in TCR beta was tied to a missense DCLRE1C variant by an analysis performed later. A few chains linked to CMV were shown in vitro to be specific for CMV antigens.

The junction had 10 bases not matched to a gene; V was cut back by 4 bases and J by 7 bases. Germline values: CDR1 SGDLS, CDR2 YYNGEE. The CDR3 has 15 amino acids. The study ran its PCR with 60 Vbeta and 13 Jbeta primers. The data were produced by immunoSEQ multiplex PCR, yet TCRdb's version contains in-frame clones alone and is incomplete. This sample has around 89,000 clones, with roughly 80% found just once. Turning to this clone: Its antigen is not identified.

The source material was PBMCs. This chain links TRBV9 with TRBJ1-4, with 7 bases identical to TRBD1. This TCR was sampled from a girl aged 2 to 9 in good health and CMV-seropositive. As DNA, the CDR3 is TGTGCCAGCAGCCCCAACAGGGGCGCATTTGAAAAACTGTTTTTT. This encodes CASSPNRGAFEKLFF. The full variable domain, in which reference TRBV9 and TRBJ1-4 provide the parts outside the CDR3, is DSGVTQTPKHLITATGQRVTLRCSPRSGDLSVYWYQQSLDQGLQFLIQYYNGEERAKGNILERFSAQQFPDLHSELNLSSLELGDSALYFCASSPNRGAFEKLFFGSGTQLSVL.